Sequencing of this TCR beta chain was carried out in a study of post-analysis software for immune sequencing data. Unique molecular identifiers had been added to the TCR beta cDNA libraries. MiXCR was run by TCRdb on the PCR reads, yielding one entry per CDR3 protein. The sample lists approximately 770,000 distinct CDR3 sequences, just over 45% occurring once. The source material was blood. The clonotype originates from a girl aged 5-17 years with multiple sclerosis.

This chain's CDR3 is CASRTGPQETQYF. DNA for the CDR3: TGCGCCAGCCGGACAGGACCTCAAGAGACCCAGTACTTC. The chain combines TRBV10-2 with TRBJ2-5, with TRBD1 identical over 7 bases. Germline CDR1 WSHSY, CDR2 SAAADI. J was trimmed by 2 bases and V by 8 bases; bases with no gene match: 5. The CDR3 is 13 amino acids.